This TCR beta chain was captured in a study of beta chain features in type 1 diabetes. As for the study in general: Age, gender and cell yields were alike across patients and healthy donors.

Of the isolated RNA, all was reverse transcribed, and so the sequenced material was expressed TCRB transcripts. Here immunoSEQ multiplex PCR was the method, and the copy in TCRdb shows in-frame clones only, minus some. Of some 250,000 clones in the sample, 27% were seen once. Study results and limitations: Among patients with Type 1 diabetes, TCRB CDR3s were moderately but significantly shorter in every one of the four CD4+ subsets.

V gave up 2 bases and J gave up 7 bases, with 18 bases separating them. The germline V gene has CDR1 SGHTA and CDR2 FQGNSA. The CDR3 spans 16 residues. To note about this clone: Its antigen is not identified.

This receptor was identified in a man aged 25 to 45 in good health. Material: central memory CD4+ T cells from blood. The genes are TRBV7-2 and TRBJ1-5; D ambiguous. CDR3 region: CASSLLGMNGVQPQHF. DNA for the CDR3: TGTGCCAGCAGCTTATTGGGTATGAACGGAGTCCAGCCCCAGCATTTT. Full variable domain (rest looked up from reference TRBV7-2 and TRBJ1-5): GAGVSQSPSNKVTEKGKDVELRCDPISGHTALYWYRQSLGQGLEFLIYFQGNSAPDKSGLPSDRFSAERTGGSVSTLTIQRTQQEDSAVYLCASSLLGMNGVQPQHFGDGTRLSIL.